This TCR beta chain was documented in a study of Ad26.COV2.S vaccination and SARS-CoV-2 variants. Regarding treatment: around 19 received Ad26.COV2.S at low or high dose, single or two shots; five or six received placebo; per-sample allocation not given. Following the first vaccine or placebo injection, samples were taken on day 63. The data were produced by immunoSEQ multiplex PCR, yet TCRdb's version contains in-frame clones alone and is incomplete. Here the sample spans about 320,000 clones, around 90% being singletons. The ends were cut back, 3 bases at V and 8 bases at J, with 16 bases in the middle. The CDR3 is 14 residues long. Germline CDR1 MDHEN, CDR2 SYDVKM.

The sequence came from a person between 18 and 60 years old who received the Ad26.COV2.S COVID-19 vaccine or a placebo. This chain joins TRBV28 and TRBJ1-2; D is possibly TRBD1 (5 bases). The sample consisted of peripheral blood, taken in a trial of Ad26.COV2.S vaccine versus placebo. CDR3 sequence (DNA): TGTGCCAGCAGTTTCCCCGGGGCCCAAGGGGGCTACACCTTC. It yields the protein CASSFPGAQGGYTF.